The 5 T cell receptor beta chains listed next were all sequenced from one sample in a study of cytomegalovirus exposure and HLA in healthy donors. Primers for the PCR totalled 60 Vbeta and 13 Jbeta. Some clones are missing from TCRdb's copy, which holds only in-frame ones; the method was immunoSEQ multiplex PCR. The sample consists of 150,000 to 200,000 clones, around 77% of them appearing once. The specimen sequenced was PBMCs. All receptors come from a man aged 30-40 years in good health and CMV-seropositive.

This CDR3 is CATSPSGQETQYF. CDR3 nucleotides: TGTGCCACCTCCCCCTCGGGACAAGAGACCCAGTACTTC. This chain links TRBV19 with TRBJ2-5, with D possibly being TRBD2 (5 bases). Trimming shortened V by 10 bases and J by 2 bases, and 14 bases separated the two germline ends. Germline-derived CDR1 and CDR2 are LNHDA and SQIVND (reference sequence). The CDR3 length is 13 residues.

This chain uses TRBV7-7 with TRBJ2-2, with 8 nucleotides matching TRBD1. The CDR3 is made up of 16 amino acids. The germline V gene has CDR1 SSHAT and CDR2 FNYEAQ (reference sequence). The junction had 9 bases not matched to a gene; V was cut back by 5 bases and J by 4 bases. The CDR3 here is CASSPTPGTGTGELFF. In DNA, the CDR3 is TGTGCCAGCAGCCCCACCCCCGGGACAGGCACCGGGGAGCTGTTTTTT. Drawing the rest from reference TRBV7-7 and TRBJ2-2, the complete variable domain is GAGVSQSPRYKVTKRGQDVTLRCDPISSHATLYWYQQALGQGPEFLTYFNYEAQPDKSGLPSDRFSAERPEGSISTLTIQRTEQRDSAMYRCASSPTPGTGTGELFFGEGSRLTVL.

This chain joins TRBV5-1 and TRBJ1-6; D ambiguous. The CDR3 is 13 residues long. The V gene lost 0 bases and the J gene lost 5 bases, with 3 bases spanning the gap. CDR1 SGHRS and CDR2 YFSETQ come from the germline V gene. CDR3 protein: CASSLGDNSPLHF. Here the CDR3 DNA reads TGCGCCAGCAGCTTGGGAGATAATTCACCCCTCCACTTT.

The rearrangement links TRBV6-5 to TRBJ2-5; 8 bases agree with TRBD1. V was clipped by 5 bases and J by 3 bases; unmatched bases: 8. The CDR3 has 15 residues. Germline loops: CDR1 MNHEY, CDR2 SVGAGI. The CDR3 here is CASSNSGTGEETQYF. The CDR3 DNA reads TGTGCCAGCAGTAATTCCGGGACAGGAGAAGAGACCCAGTACTTC.

The chain recombines TRBV4-3 with TRBJ2-7, with TRBD2 identical over 13 bases. Germline V gene sequence: CDR1 LGHNA, CDR2 YSLEER. The CDR3 is 17 residues long. Unmatched junction bases numbered 9, after V lost 5 bases and J lost 2 bases. The CDR3 DNA reads as TGCGCCAGCAGCTTAGGGACTAGCGGGGATAAAGCCTACGAGCAGTACTTC. Translating it yields CASSLGTSGDKAYEQYF.